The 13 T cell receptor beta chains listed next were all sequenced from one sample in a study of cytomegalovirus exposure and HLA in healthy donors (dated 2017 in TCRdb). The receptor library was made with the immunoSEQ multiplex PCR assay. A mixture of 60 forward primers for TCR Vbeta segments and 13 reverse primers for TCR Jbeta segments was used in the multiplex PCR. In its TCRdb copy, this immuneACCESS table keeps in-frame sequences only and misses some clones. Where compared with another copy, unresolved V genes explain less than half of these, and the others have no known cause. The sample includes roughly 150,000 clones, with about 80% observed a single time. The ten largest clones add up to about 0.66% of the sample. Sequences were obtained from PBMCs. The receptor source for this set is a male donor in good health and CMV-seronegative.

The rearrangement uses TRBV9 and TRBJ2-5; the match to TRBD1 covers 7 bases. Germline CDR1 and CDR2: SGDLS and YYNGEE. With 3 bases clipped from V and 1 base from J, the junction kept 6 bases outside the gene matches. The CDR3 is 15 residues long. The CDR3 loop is CASSAGQKIQETQYF. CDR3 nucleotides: TGTGCCAGCAGCGCGGGACAGAAGATCCAAGAGACCCAGTACTTC.

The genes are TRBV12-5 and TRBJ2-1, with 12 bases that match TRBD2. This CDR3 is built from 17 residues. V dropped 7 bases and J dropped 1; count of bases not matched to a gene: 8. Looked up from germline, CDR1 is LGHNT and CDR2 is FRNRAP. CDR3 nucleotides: TGTGCTAGTGCCGGCCTAGCGGGGGGGCGGTCCTACAATGAGCAGTTCTTC. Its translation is CASAGLAGGRSYNEQFF.

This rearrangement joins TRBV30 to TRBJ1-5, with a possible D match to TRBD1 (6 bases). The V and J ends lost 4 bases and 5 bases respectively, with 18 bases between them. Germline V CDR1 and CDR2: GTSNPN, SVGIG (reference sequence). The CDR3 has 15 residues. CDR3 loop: CAWKGEGAPHQPQHF. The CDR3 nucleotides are TGTGCCTGGAAGGGGGAGGGAGCCCCGCATCAGCCCCAGCATTTT. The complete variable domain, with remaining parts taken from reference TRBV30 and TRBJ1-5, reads SQTIHQWPATLVQPVGSPLSLECTVEGTSNPNLYWYRQAAGRGLQLLFYSVGIGQISSEVPQNLSASRPQDRQFILSSKKLLLSDSGFYLCAWKGEGAPHQPQHFGDGTRLSIL.

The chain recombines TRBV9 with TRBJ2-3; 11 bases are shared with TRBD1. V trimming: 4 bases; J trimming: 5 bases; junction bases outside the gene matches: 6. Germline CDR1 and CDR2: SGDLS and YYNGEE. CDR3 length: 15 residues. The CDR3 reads CASSPSGTGGDTQYF. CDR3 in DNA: TGTGCCAGCAGCCCGAGTGGGACAGGGGGAGATACGCAGTATTTT.

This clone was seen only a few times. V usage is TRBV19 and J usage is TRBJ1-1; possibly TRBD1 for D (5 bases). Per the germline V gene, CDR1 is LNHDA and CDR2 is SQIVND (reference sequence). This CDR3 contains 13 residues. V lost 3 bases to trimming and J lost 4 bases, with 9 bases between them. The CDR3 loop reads CASSINQGTEAFF. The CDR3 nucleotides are TGTGCCAGTAGTATTAACCAGGGCACTGAAGCTTTCTTT.

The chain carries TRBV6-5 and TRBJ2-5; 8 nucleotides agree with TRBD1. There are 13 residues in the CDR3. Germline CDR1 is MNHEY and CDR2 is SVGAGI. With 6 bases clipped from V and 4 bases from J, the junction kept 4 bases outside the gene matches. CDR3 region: CASRPTGVETQYF. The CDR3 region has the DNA TGTGCCAGCAGACCGACAGGGGTAGAGACCCAGTACTTC.

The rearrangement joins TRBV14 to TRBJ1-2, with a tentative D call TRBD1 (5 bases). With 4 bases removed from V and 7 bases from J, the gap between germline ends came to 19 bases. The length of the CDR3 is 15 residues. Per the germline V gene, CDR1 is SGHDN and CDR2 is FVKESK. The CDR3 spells CASSRSGTYGGGYTF. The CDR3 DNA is TGTGCCAGCAGCCGTTCCGGGACGTACGGGGGTGGCTACACCTTC.

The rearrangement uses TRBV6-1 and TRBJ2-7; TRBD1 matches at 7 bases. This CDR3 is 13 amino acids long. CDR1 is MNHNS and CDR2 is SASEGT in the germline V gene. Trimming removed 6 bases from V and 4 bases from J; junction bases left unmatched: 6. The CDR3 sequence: CASRADRVYEQYF. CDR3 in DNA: TGTGCCAGCAGAGCTGACAGGGTGTACGAGCAGTACTTC.

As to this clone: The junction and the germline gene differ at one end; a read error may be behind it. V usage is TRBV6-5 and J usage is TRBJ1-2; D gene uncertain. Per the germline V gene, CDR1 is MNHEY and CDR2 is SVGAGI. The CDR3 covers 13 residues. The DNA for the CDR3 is TGTGCCAGCAGTTACCCCCGCCAGTATCCCACCCAGTTC. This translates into CASSYPRQYPTQF.

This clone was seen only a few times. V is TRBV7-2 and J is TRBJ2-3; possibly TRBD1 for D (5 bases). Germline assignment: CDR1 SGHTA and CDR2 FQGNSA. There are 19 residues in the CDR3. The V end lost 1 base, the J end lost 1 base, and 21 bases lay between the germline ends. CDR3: CASSLVFGQGMMRTDTQYF. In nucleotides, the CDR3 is TGTGCCAGCAGCTTAGTCTTTGGGCAGGGTATGATGCGCACAGATACGCAGTATTTT.

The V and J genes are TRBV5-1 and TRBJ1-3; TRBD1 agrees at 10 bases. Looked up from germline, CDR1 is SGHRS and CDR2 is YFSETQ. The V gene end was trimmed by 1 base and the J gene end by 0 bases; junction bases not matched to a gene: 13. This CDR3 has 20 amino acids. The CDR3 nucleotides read TGCGCCAGCAGCTTGAGCTCCCCGGGACAGGGGCCCCTCTCTGGAAACACCATATATTTT. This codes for CASSLSSPGQGPLSGNTIYF.

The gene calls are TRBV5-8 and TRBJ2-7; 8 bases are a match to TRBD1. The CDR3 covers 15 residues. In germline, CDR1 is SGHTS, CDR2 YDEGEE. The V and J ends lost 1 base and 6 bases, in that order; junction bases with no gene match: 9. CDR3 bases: TGTGCCAGCAGCTTGTGGCAGGGGGCGATAAGCGAGCAGTACTTC. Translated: CASSLWQGAISEQYF. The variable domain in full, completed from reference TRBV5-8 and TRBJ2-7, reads EAGVTQSPTHLIKTRGQQATLRCSPISGHTSVYWYQQALGLGLQFLLWYDEGEERNRGNFPPRFSGRQFPNYSSELNVNALELEDSALYLCASSLWQGAISEQYFGPGTRLTVT.

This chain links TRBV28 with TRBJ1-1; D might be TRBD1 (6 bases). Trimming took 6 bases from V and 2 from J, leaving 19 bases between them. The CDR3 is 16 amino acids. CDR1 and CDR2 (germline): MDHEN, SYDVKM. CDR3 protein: CASSLPRDTVNTEAFF. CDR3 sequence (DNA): TGTGCCAGCAGCTTACCCCGGGACACGGTTAACACTGAAGCTTTCTTT.